The rows below give T cell receptor beta chains drawn from one sample of a study of T-cell reconstitution after alpha-beta-depleted transplantation in children. TCRdb ran MiXCR on the PCR reads and lists one entry per CDR3 protein. The table includes under 250,000 distinct CDR3 sequences, about 6.6% detected once. Specimen: PBMCs, collected before TCRalphabeta/CD19-depleted stem cell transplant. The receptors shown here come from a boy younger than 10 with acute lymphoblastic leukemia, due to receive a stem cell transplant. Each CDR3 is given with its conserved first and last residue. Each record gives: V gene, CDR3 length, D gene, J gene, clone size, CDR3 DNA, CDR3 protein. D genes are given only for firm matches. Some rows have no size entry. The others give once, few or many, or a class for an expanded clone.

TRBV5-5	18	TRBD1	TRBJ1-5	many	TGTGCCAGCAGCTTGGAGATAGGGGGCGCGGGAAACAATCAGCCCCAGCATTTT	CASSLEIGGAGNNQPQHF
TRBV7-9	13	NA	TRBJ1-1	many	TGTGCCAGCAGGCATACTGAGAACACTGAAGCTTTCTTT	CASRHTENTEAFF
TRBV20-1	15	TRBD1	TRBJ1-6	NA	TGCAGTGCTGGGACAGGGGGCCTGAATAATTCACCCCTCCACTTT	CSAGTGGLNNSPLHF
TRBV6-1	15	TRBD1	TRBJ2-7	few	TGTGCCAGCAGCGATCGGGACAGGGGCCCTGGCGAGCAGTACTTC	CASSDRDRGPGEQYF
TRBV2	15	TRBD1	TRBJ1-4	many	TGTGCCAGCAGTGAACAGGGGGCGTTTCAGGAAAAACTGTTTTTT	CASSEQGAFQEKLFF
TRBV20-1	14	NA	TRBJ2-1	many	TGCAGTGCAAAACGGAGGGCCTCCTACAATGAGCAGTTCTTC	CSAKRRASYNEQFF
TRBV4-3	15	NA	TRBJ2-7	many	TGCGCCAGCAGCCAAATCCCCAGAGCAGACTACGAGCAGTACTTC	CASSQIPRADYEQYF
TRBV7-9	15	NA	TRBJ2-3	many	TGTGCCAGCAGCTTCACGACGGTCCACACAGATACGCAGTATTTT	CASSFTTVHTDTQYF
TRBV12-3/TRBV12-4	15	NA	TRBJ2-3	few	TGTGCCAGCAGTACCCTCCAGAAGGTGGCAGATACGCAGTATTTT	CASSTLQKVADTQYF
TRBV27	15	TRBD2	TRBJ2-5	NA	TGTGCCAGCAGTTTAGGAGGGAGGGACCAAGAGACCCAGTACTTC	CASSLGGRDQETQYF
TRBV7-6	14	TRBD1	TRBJ2-1	many	TGTGCCAGCAGAGAGGGACAGGGGCTCAATGAGCAGTTCTTC	CASREGQGLNEQFF
TRBV24-1	14	NA	TRBJ2-1	few	TGTGCCACCCGGTATGGAACCGACAAACAGGAGCAGTTCTTC	CATRYGTDKQEQFF
TRBV7-2	15	NA	TRBJ2-7	many	TGTGCCAGCAGCTCGTCCGGGACTGAAACCTACGAGCAGTACTTC	CASSSSGTETYEQYF
TRBV2	15	TRBD1	TRBJ2-7	few	TGTGCCAGCAGTGAGATCGGGACAGCCACCTACGAGCAGTACTTC	CASSEIGTATYEQYF
TRBV19	16	TRBD1	TRBJ1-5	NA	TGTGCCAGTAGTTTAAACCCCGGGACAGGGGATCAGCCCCAGCATTTT	CASSLNPGTGDQPQHF
TRBV5-1	13	NA	TRBJ1-1	many	TGCGCCAGCAGCTTGGACCGGGCCACTGAAGCTTTCTTT	CASSLDRATEAFF
TRBV12-3/TRBV12-4	13	NA	TRBJ2-4	many	TGTGCCAGCAGTTTAGAGGTTAGGAACATTCAGTACTTC	CASSLEVRNIQYF
TRBV5-5	14	TRBD1	TRBJ1-5	NA	TGTGCCAGCAGCTGGGACAGGGGCTTTCAGCCCCAGCATTTT	CASSWDRGFQPQHF
TRBV11-3	13	TRBD2	TRBJ2-1	NA	TGTGCCAGCGAAAGCGGGAGGCGTAATGAGCAGTTCTTC	CASESGRRNEQFF
TRBV29-1	13	TRBD1	TRBJ1-1	once	TGCAGCGTTACATACAGGGGGCTCACTGAAGCTTTCTTT	CSVTYRGLTEAFF
TRBV7-9	11	NA	TRBJ2-3	many	TGTGCCAGCAGCGGACCCGATCCGCAGTATTTT	CASSGPDPQYF
TRBV6-5	17	TRBD2	TRBJ2-1	many	TGTGCCAGCAGTTACTCACCTACTAGCGGCCTCTACAATGAGCAGTTCTTC	CASSYSPTSGLYNEQFF
TRBV20-1	14	TRBD2	TRBJ2-7	many	TGCAGTGCTCGTCGAGCGGGAGGGAGGTACGAGCAGTACTTC	CSARRAGGRYEQYF
TRBV15	13	NA	TRBJ2-3	few	TGTGCCACCAGCACGGGGGGCACAGATACGCAGTATTTT	CATSTGGTDTQYF
TRBV7-9	16	NA	TRBJ2-1	many	TGTGCCAGCAGCTCCAACCGGGACTCGTTCTACAATGAGCAGTTCTTC	CASSSNRDSFYNEQFF
TRBV29-1	14	NA	TRBJ2-5	many	TGCAGCGTGCATCGGTCGGCTAACCAAGAGACCCAGTACTTC	CSVHRSANQETQYF
TRBV10-3	14	TRBD1	TRBJ2-3	many	TGTGCCGTCCGGGACAGGGATTCCCCAGATACGCAGTATTTT	CAVRDRDSPDTQYF
TRBV12-3/TRBV12-4	14	NA	TRBJ2-2	many	TGTGCCAGCAGTTTACGAGGGAGGGACAGGGAGCTGTTTTTT	CASSLRGRDRELFF
TRBV28	13	NA	TRBJ2-7	many	TGTGCCAGCACAAGGGTTCGATCCTACGAGCAGTACTTC	CASTRVRSYEQYF
TRBV7-2	14	NA	TRBJ2-3	many	TGTGCCAGCAGCTTTAACCCGGACTCACATACGCAGTATTTT	CASSFNPDSHTQYF
TRBV20-1	12	NA	TRBJ1-2	many	TGCAGTGCTCCCCCGGAGTTATATGGCTACACCTTC	CSAPPELYGYTF
TRBV28	14	TRBD1	TRBJ2-7	many	TGTGCCAGCAGCCCGGGACAGGTCGGGTACGAGCAGTACTTC	CASSPGQVGYEQYF
TRBV3-1	15	NA	TRBJ1-2	few	TGTGCCAGCAGCCAAGTCGGGCTCGAAGGGGAGGGCTACACCTTC	CASSQVGLEGEGYTF
TRBV5-1	12	NA	TRBJ2-3	NA	TGCGCCAGCCATGATTGGTTGGATACGCAGTATTTT	CASHDWLDTQYF
TRBV15	14	NA	TRBJ2-4	many	TGTGCCACCAGCAAACCCTCCACAAAAAACATTCAGTACTTC	CATSKPSTKNIQYF
TRBV20-1	16	NA	TRBJ2-1	many	TGCAGTGCTAGAGATCTGCGGGGGCACTCCTACAATGAGCAGTTCTTC	CSARDLRGHSYNEQFF
TRBV6-1	13	NA	TRBJ1-2	few	TGTGCCAGCAGTGAAGGCAGCTACTATGGCTACACCTTC	CASSEGSYYGYTF
TRBV20-1	14	NA	TRBJ2-1	many	TGCAGTGCTAGAGATCACGACCCCAGGGGTGAGCAGTTCTTC	CSARDHDPRGEQFF
TRBV28	15	NA	TRBJ1-4	few	TGTGCCAGCAGAGCCAGGGGTCGGGGAAAGGACGGGACTTTTTTT	CASRARGRGKDGTFF
TRBV2	14	TRBD2	TRBJ2-7	once	TGTGCCAGCAGTGATCCGGGACTAGCTTACGAGCAGTACTTC	CASSDPGLAYEQYF
TRBV29-1	12	NA	TRBJ1-6	many	TGCAGCGTGGGGGAAGGGGATTCACCCCTCCACTTT	CSVGEGDSPLHF
TRBV7-9	14	NA	TRBJ1-4	NA	TGTGCCAGCAGCCCTAATTTATCGGGGGAAAAACTGTTTTTT	CASSPNLSGEKLFF
TRBV13	18	TRBD2	TRBJ2-1	NA	TGTGCCAGCAGCTTCCCCGACGGCGGGGGGGACCATTACAATGAGCAGTTCTTC	CASSFPDGGGDHYNEQFF
TRBV7-2	14	NA	TRBJ2-4	many	TGTGCCAGCAGCTTAGAGCCAGGGTTAAACATTCAGTACTTC	CASSLEPGLNIQYF
TRBV7-2	13	NA	TRBJ1-3	many	TGTGCCAGCAGCTTTGGCAGGGTGAACACCATATATTTT	CASSFGRVNTIYF
TRBV7-2	15	TRBD1	TRBJ2-5	few	TGTGCCAGCAGCCTATCCCCACAGGGGGTGGAGACCCAGTACTTC	CASSLSPQGVETQYF
TRBV12-3/TRBV12-4	13	NA	TRBJ2-7	many	TGTGCCACCCGCGGGGCCTTAAGGGACGAGCAGTACTTC	CATRGALRDEQYF
TRBV20-1	15	TRBD1	TRBJ2-3	many	TGCAGTGCTACGAACGACAGGGGGCAAACAGATACGCAGTATTTT	CSATNDRGQTDTQYF
TRBV7-8	16	NA	TRBJ2-2	many	TGTGCCAGCAGCAAACCTCCGGACAGAAACACCGGGGAGCTGTTTTTT	CASSKPPDRNTGELFF
TRBV25-1	12	NA	TRBJ2-3	many	TGTGCCAGCAGCCCGACGTCAGATACGCAGTATTTT	CASSPTSDTQYF
TRBV7-2	12	NA	TRBJ1-2	NA	TGTGCCAGCAGCTCCTTCTACTATGGCTACACCTTC	CASSSFYYGYTF
TRBV7-9	14	NA	TRBJ2-3	many	TGTGCCAGCAGCTTACTCGGGGACACAGATACGCAGTATTTT	CASSLLGDTDTQYF
TRBV29-1	12	NA	TRBJ1-2	few	TGCAGCGTTGAAGATCGGGTGAAGGGCTACACCTTC	CSVEDRVKGYTF
TRBV18	14	NA	TRBJ1-1	many	TGTGCCAGCTCACCAGGCCTCGCGAACACTGAAGCTTTCTTT	CASSPGLANTEAFF